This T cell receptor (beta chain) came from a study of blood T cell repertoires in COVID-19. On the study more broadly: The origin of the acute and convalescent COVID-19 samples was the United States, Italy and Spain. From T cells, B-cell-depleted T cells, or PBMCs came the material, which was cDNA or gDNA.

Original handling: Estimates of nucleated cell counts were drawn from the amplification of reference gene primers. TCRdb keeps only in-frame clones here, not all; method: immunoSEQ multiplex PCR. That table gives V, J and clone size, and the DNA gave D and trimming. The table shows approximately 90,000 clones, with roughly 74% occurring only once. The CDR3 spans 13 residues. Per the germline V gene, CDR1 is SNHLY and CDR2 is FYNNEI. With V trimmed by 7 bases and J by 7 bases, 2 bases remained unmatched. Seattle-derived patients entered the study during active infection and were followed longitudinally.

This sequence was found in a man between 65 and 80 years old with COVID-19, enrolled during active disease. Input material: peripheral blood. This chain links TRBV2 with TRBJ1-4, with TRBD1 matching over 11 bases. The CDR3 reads CASKGTGGEKLFF. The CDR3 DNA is TGTGCCAGCAAGGGGACAGGGGGTGAAAAACTGTTTTTT.